This TCR beta chain was documented in a study of blood T cell repertoires in COVID-19. Study details: Samples representing acute and convalescent COVID-19 were sourced from the United States, Italy and Spain. The analysed material was cDNA or gDNA that came from T cells, B-cell-depleted T cells, or PBMCs.

Some clones are missing from TCRdb's copy, which holds only in-frame ones; the method was immunoSEQ multiplex PCR. Of some 100,000 clones listed, approximately 87% are singletons. This clone came up a few times. Germline assignment: CDR1 SGHTA and CDR2 FQGNSA. This CDR3 is 15 amino acids long. Trimming left V 3 bases short and J 0 bases short, with 6 bases between. The clonotype was recovered from a human donor in a cohort sampled during active COVID-19. The specimen sequenced was peripheral blood. V and J are TRBV7-2 and TRBJ1-6; D not certain. DNA for the CDR3: TGTGCCAGCAGCTTGATGAGCTCCTATAATTCACCCCTCCACTTT. It translates to CASSLMSSYNSPLHF. The full variable domain, its missing parts supplied by reference TRBV7-2 and TRBJ1-6, is GAGVSQSPSNKVTEKGKDVELRCDPISGHTALYWYRQSLGQGLEFLIYFQGNSAPDKSGLPSDRFSAERTGGSVSTLTIQRTQQEDSAVYLCASSLMSSYNSPLHFGNGTRLTVT.